This entry lists 15 T cell receptor beta chains sequenced from one sample in a study of cytomegalovirus exposure and HLA in healthy donors. TCRdb's table, derived via immunoSEQ multiplex PCR, lists solely in-frame clones and lacks some. Here the sample spans about 170,000 clones, about 87% being singletons. Sequencing input: PBMCs. The receptor source for this set is a woman in her 30s in good health and CMV-seronegative.

This sequence joins TRBV4-1 and TRBJ1-2; the match to TRBD1 covers 7 bases. This CDR3 spans 20 amino acids. The germline V gene has CDR1 MGHRA and CDR2 YSYEKL. The V segment lost 0 bases and the J segment 1 base; nucleotides outside the gene matches: 17. DNA of the CDR3: TGCGCCAGCAGCCAAGAGGGTGAGGAGGGGGCATCGAACTTTAACTATGGCTACACCTTC. Its protein product is CASSQEGEEGASNFNYGYTF.

J is TRBJ2-4 and V is TRBV5-1; possible D gene TRBD2, 5 bases. This CDR3 contains 13 residues. CDR1 is SGHRS, CDR2 YFSETQ, per germline. V was clipped by 5 bases and J by 3 bases, with 9 bases between them. CDR3 loop: CASRAVGKNIQYF. CDR3 in DNA: TGCGCCAGCAGAGCGGTGGGCAAAAACATTCAGTACTTC.

V is TRBV11-2 and J is TRBJ2-3; D is possibly TRBD1 (6 bases). This CDR3 contains 16 residues. V shed 1 base and J shed 0 bases, with 11 bases lying between them. Germline-derived CDR1 and CDR2 are SGHAT and FQNNGV. The CDR3 DNA follows: TGTGCCAGCAGCTTAGGTGGGGGCAGAAGCACAGATACGCAGTATTTT. It yields the protein CASSLGGGRSTDTQYF.

This clone was observed a handful of times. This chain links TRBV9 with TRBJ2-7; 8 nucleotides agree with TRBD2. This CDR3 comprises 14 residues. Trimming took 1 base from V and 6 from J; bases not matched to a gene: 6. Germline values: CDR1 SGDLS, CDR2 YYNGEE. The CDR3 is CASSVMELAVEQYF. The CDR3 DNA reads TGTGCCAGCAGCGTAATGGAACTAGCGGTCGAGCAGTACTTC.

The rearrangement links TRBV6-1 to TRBJ1-1; 7 bases agree with TRBD1. V lost 6 bases to trimming and J lost 1 base; unmatched junction nucleotides: 5. Germline V CDR1 and CDR2: MNHNS, SASEGT. CDR3 length: 14 residues. The CDR3 DNA is TGTGCCAGCAGCACAAACAGGGGGAACACTGAAGCTTTCTTT. The encoded protein is CASSTNRGNTEAFF.

The chain couples TRBV18 to TRBJ1-5; D call uncertain. The germline V and J ends were trimmed by 3 bases and 4 bases, with 4 bases remaining between them. The CDR3 contains 12 residues. Germline V gene data show CDR1 as KGHSH and CDR2 as LQKENI. The chain's CDR3 is CASSPGNQPQHF. The CDR3 region has the DNA TGTGCCAGCTCACCCGGGAATCAGCCCCAGCATTTT. The full variable domain, its missing parts supplied by reference TRBV18 and TRBJ1-5, is NAGVMQNPRHLVRRRGQEARLRCSPMKGHSHVYWYRQLPEEGLKFMVYLQKENIIDESGMPKERFSAEFPKEGPSILRIQQVVRGDSAAYFCASSPGNQPQHFGDGTRLSIL.

V and J are TRBV10-2 and TRBJ1-5, with TRBD1 as a possible D gene (5 bases). The CDR3 runs 13 residues. Trimming shortened V by 7 bases and J by 3 bases, and 10 bases separated the two germline ends. Germline V gene lookup returns CDR1 WSHSY and CDR2 SAAADI. DNA for the CDR3: TGCGCCAGCACCGGACAACTCAATCAGCCCCAGCATTTT. Translating gives CASTGQLNQPQHF.

The chain carries TRBV4-1 and TRBJ2-7; D is perhaps TRBD1 (5 bases). Trimming left V 4 bases short and J 6 bases short, with 10 bases between. CDR1 and CDR2 from the germline V gene are MGHRA and YSYEKL. The CDR3 consists of 12 residues. CDR3 DNA: TGCGCCAGCAGCCCCGACAGCGTCGAGCAGTACTTC. Residues: CASSPDSVEQYF.

This chain connects TRBV6-5 to TRBJ1-2; 7 nucleotides align to TRBD1. The germline V gene has CDR1 MNHEY and CDR2 SVGAGI. This CDR3 is built from 14 residues. V trimming: 5 bases; J trimming: 4 bases; junction bases outside the gene matches: 7. CDR3 amino acids: CASSPTGESYGYTF. DNA of the CDR3: TGTGCCAGCAGTCCTACAGGGGAAAGCTATGGCTACACCTTC.

This chain joins TRBV6-5 and TRBJ2-7, with 8 positions matching TRBD1. CDR3 length: 14 residues. The ends lost 5 bases at V and 3 bases at J; junction bases unmatched: 6. Germline-derived CDR1 and CDR2 are MNHEY and SVGAGI. DNA for the CDR3: TGTGCCAGCAGTCGGACAGGGAAAAACTACGAGCAGTACTTC. The encoded protein is CASSRTGKNYEQYF.

The chain combines TRBV27 with TRBJ1-6, with 7 bases lining up with TRBD1. The CDR3 is 15 residues long. From germline, CDR1 is MNHEY and CDR2 SMNVEV (reference sequence). Trimming at V came to 5 bases and at J to 6 bases, leaving 7 bases not matched to a gene. CDR3 nucleotides: TGTGCCAGCAGTAGGACCGGGACAGTTAATTCACCCCTCCACTTT. It encodes CASSRTGTVNSPLHF.

This chain connects TRBV29-1 to TRBJ1-2; TRBD1 matches 9 bases. This CDR3 is 15 amino acids long. CDR1 and CDR2 from the germline V gene are SQVTM and ANQGSEA. Germline trimming cut 4 bases from V and 4 bases from J; bases unmatched to any gene: 10. The CDR3 sequence is CSVGEDRGAFYGYTF. The CDR3 coding sequence is TGCAGCGTTGGGGAGGACAGGGGCGCTTTCTATGGCTACACCTTC. Drawing the rest from reference TRBV29-1 and TRBJ1-2, the complete variable domain is SAVISQKPSRDICQRGTSLTIQCQVDSQVTMMFWYRQQPGQSLTLIATANQGSEATYESGFVIDKFPISRPNLTFSTLTVSNMSPEDSSIYLCSVGEDRGAFYGYTFGSGTRLTVV.

The rearrangement uses TRBV13 and TRBJ1-1; the match to TRBD1 covers 9 bases. The CDR3 sequence is 17 residues long. Germline V gives CDR1 PRHDT, CDR2 FYEKMQ (reference sequence). J was trimmed by 7 bases and V by 6 bases; bases with no gene match: 18. CDR3 sequence reads: CASSPVWTGESYVEAFF. CDR3 nucleotide sequence: TGTGCCAGCAGTCCCGTATGGACAGGGGAGAGTTACGTTGAAGCTTTCTTT.

This chain connects TRBV18 to TRBJ1-2, with 7 bases aligning to TRBD1. This CDR3 is built from 14 residues. The V segment lost 6 bases and the J segment 2 bases; nucleotides outside the gene matches: 6. The V gene's germline CDR1 is KGHSH and CDR2 LQKENI. The CDR3 DNA follows: TGTGCCAGCTCTCCTGGACAGGAGAACTATGGCTACACCTTC. Translated, it gives CASSPGQENYGYTF.

The chain is built from TRBV15 and TRBJ2-1; 8 nucleotides match TRBD1. Germline V gene lookup returns CDR1 LNHNV and CDR2 YYDKDF (reference sequence). V lost 5 bases, J lost 0 bases, and 3 bases stayed unmatched. The CDR3 is 15 amino acids. The CDR3 nucleotides are TGTGCCACCAGCTTAGGACAGGGCTCCTACAATGAGCAGTTCTTC. It yields the protein CATSLGQGSYNEQFF.